This T cell receptor (beta chain) is drawn from a study of cytomegalovirus exposure and HLA in healthy donors. Overall study results and limits: Earlier analysis yielded a pattern in which most TCR beta V segments were productive about 90% or about 30% of the time. Trimming of TCR beta V- and J-genes showed a link, identified in a later analysis, to a missense DCLRE1C variant.

Germline V gene lookup returns CDR1 GTSNPN and CDR2 SVGIG (reference sequence). The CDR3 length is 14 residues. The V segment lost 6 bases and the J segment 0 bases; nucleotides outside the gene matches: 3. This clone has just one count. The antigen remains undetermined. Use of 60 Vbeta and 13 Jbeta primers characterized the PCR. Produced via immunoSEQ multiplex PCR; TCRdb's table is partial and in-frame only. The sample has some 99,000 clones, 69% seen once. V is TRBV30 and J is TRBJ1-3, with 9 bases fitting TRBD1. Sequenced: PBMCs. The TCR originated in a woman in her sixties or seventies in good health and CMV-seropositive. The CDR3 protein is CACPTGGSGNTIYF. In DNA, the CDR3 is TGTGCCTGCCCGACAGGGGGCTCTGGAAACACCATATATTTT.